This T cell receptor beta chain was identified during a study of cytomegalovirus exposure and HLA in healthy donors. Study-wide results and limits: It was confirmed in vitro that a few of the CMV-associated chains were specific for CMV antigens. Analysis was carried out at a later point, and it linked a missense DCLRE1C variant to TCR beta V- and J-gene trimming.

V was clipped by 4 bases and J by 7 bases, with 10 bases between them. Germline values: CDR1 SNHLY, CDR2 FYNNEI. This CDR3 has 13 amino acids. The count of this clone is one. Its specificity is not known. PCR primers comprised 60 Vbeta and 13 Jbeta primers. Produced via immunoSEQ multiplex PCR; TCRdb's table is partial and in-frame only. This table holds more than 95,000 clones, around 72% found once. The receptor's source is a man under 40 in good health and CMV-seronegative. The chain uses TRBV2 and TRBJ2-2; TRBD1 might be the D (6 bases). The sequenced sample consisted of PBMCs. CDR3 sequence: CASSGQGLGELFF. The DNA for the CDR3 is TGTGCCAGCAGTGGGCAGGGGCTCGGGGAGCTGTTTTTT.